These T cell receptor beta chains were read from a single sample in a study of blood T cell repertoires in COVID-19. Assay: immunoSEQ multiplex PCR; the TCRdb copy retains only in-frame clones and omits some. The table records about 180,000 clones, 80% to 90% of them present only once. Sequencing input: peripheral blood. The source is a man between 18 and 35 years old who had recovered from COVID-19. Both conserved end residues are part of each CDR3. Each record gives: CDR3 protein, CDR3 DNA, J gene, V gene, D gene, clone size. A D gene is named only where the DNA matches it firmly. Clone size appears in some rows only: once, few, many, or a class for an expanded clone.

CDR3 protein: CASSTGTSGYNEQFF
CDR3 DNA: TGTGCCAGCAGCACCGGGACTAGCGGATACAATGAGCAGTTCTTC
J gene: TRBJ2-1
V gene: TRBV2
D gene: TRBD2
clone size: NA

CDR3 protein: CASSLAGTQETQYF
CDR3 DNA: TGCGCCAGCAGCTTGGCGGGAACTCAAGAGACCCAGTACTTC
J gene: TRBJ2-5
V gene: TRBV5-1
D gene: NA
clone size: NA

CDR3 protein: CASSADTLSREKLFF
CDR3 DNA: TGTGCCAGCAGTGCCGACACCCTTAGTCGGGAAAAACTGTTTTTT
J gene: TRBJ1-4
V gene: TRBV25-1
D gene: NA
clone size: once

CDR3 protein: CASRGGLPYNEQFF
CDR3 DNA: TGTGCCAGCAGGGGGGGACTACCCTACAATGAGCAGTTCTTC
J gene: TRBJ2-1
V gene: TRBV21-1
D gene: NA
clone size: NA

CDR3 protein: CASSFPLPREELGADTQYF
CDR3 DNA: TGTGCCAGCAGTTTTCCGCTTCCTCGGGAGGAGCTTGGTGCAGATACGCAGTATTTT
J gene: TRBJ2-3
V gene: TRBV6-2/TRBV6-3
D gene: TRBD2
clone size: few

CDR3 protein: CASSARLAGGTDTQYF
CDR3 DNA: TGTGCCAGTAGTGCAAGACTAGCGGGAGGAACAGATACGCAGTATTTT
J gene: TRBJ2-3
V gene: TRBV19
D gene: TRBD2
clone size: once

CDR3 protein: CASSLGPQGTEAFF
CDR3 DNA: TGTGCCAGCAGCTTAGGCCCACAGGGGACTGAAGCTTTCTTT
J gene: TRBJ1-1
V gene: TRBV11-2
D gene: TRBD1
clone size: NA

CDR3 protein: CASSLGRAYEQYF
CDR3 DNA: TGTGCCAGCAGCTTGGGCCGGGCCTACGAGCAGTACTTC
J gene: TRBJ2-7
V gene: TRBV5-6
D gene: NA
clone size: NA

CDR3 protein: CASSQSSLSGLGQETQYF
CDR3 DNA: TGCGCCAGCAGCCAATCTAGTCTTTCAGGGTTGGGTCAAGAGACCCAGTACTTC
J gene: TRBJ2-5
V gene: TRBV4-1
D gene: NA
clone size: NA

CDR3 protein: CASSDDRVQPQHF
CDR3 DNA: TGTGCCAGCAGTGACGACAGGGTTCAGCCCCAGCATTTT
J gene: TRBJ1-5
V gene: TRBV6-2/TRBV6-3
D gene: TRBD1
clone size: NA

CDR3 protein: CASTPTGNEQFF
CDR3 DNA: TGTGCCAGCACCCCGACGGGGAATGAGCAGTTCTTC
J gene: TRBJ2-1
V gene: TRBV4-2
D gene: NA
clone size: NA

CDR3 protein: CASSPSVANQPQHF
CDR3 DNA: TGTGCCAGCAGCCCCTCAGTCGCCAATCAGCCCCAGCATTTT
J gene: TRBJ1-5
V gene: TRBV9
D gene: NA
clone size: few

CDR3 protein: CASSLAGVLNEKLFF
CDR3 DNA: TGTGCCAGCAGCTTAGCCGGGGTTCTAAATGAAAAACTGTTTTTT
J gene: TRBJ1-4
V gene: TRBV13
D gene: NA
clone size: NA

CDR3 protein: CAWSLDVSGANVLTF
CDR3 DNA: TGTGCCTGGAGTCTAGATGTCTCTGGGGCCAACGTCCTGACTTTC
J gene: TRBJ2-6
V gene: TRBV30
D gene: NA
clone size: NA

CDR3 protein: CASYLAGVRDTQYF
CDR3 DNA: TGCGCCAGCTATCTAGCGGGAGTCCGCGATACGCAGTATTTT
J gene: TRBJ2-3
V gene: TRBV5-1
D gene: TRBD2
clone size: few

CDR3 protein: CATSFSSNQPQHF
CDR3 DNA: TGTGCCACCTCGTTCAGTAGCAATCAGCCCCAGCATTTT
J gene: TRBJ1-5
V gene: TRBV24-1
D gene: NA
clone size: NA

CDR3 protein: CASSRDRAHRSEAFF
CDR3 DNA: TGTGCCAGCAGCCGTGACAGGGCCCATAGGTCTGAAGCTTTCTTT
J gene: TRBJ1-1
V gene: TRBV6-5
D gene: TRBD1
clone size: NA

CDR3 protein: CSASPGNGGTEAFF
CDR3 DNA: TGCAGTGCTAGTCCAGGGAACGGTGGGACTGAAGCTTTCTTT
J gene: TRBJ1-1
V gene: TRBV20-1
D gene: NA
clone size: once

CDR3 protein: CASSWDRDTGELFF
CDR3 DNA: TGTGCCAGCAGCTGGGACAGAGACACCGGGGAGCTGTTTTTT
J gene: TRBJ2-2
V gene: TRBV7-6
D gene: TRBD1
clone size: NA

CDR3 protein: CAWSGGLGNQPQHF
CDR3 DNA: TGTGCCTGGAGTGGCGGGTTGGGCAATCAGCCCCAGCATTTT
J gene: TRBJ1-5
V gene: TRBV30
D gene: NA
clone size: NA

CDR3 protein: CASSATGESPLHF
CDR3 DNA: TGTGCCAGCAGCGCGACAGGGGAATCACCCCTCCACTTT
J gene: TRBJ1-6
V gene: TRBV9
D gene: TRBD1
clone size: NA

CDR3 protein: CASSLTKGVDGYTF
CDR3 DNA: TGCGCCAGCAGCCTTACTAAGGGGGTGGATGGCTACACCTTC
J gene: TRBJ1-2
V gene: TRBV5-1
D gene: NA
clone size: NA

CDR3 protein: CASSSGDSNQPQHF
CDR3 DNA: TGTGCCAGCAGCTCCGGGGATAGCAATCAGCCCCAGCATTTT
J gene: TRBJ1-5
V gene: TRBV7-2
D gene: NA
clone size: NA

CDR3 protein: CASSWTGDTGELFF
CDR3 DNA: TGCGCCAGCTCATGGACGGGGGACACCGGGGAGCTGTTTTTT
J gene: TRBJ2-2
V gene: TRBV5-1
D gene: NA
clone size: NA

CDR3 protein: CASSFRIAGGNIQYF
CDR3 DNA: TGTGCCAGCAGCTTCCGTATAGCGGGAGGGAACATTCAGTACTTC
J gene: TRBJ2-4
V gene: TRBV7-2
D gene: TRBD2
clone size: NA

CDR3 protein: CASSDLSRGTEAPLHF
CDR3 DNA: TGTGCCAGCAGTGATTTGAGTCGGGGGACGGAGGCACCCCTCCACTTT
J gene: TRBJ1-6
V gene: TRBV6-1
D gene: NA
clone size: NA

CDR3 protein: CASSPLGLAVQYNEQFF
CDR3 DNA: TGTGCCAGCTCACCACTTGGTCTAGCGGTCCAGTACAATGAGCAGTTCTTC
J gene: TRBJ2-1
V gene: TRBV18
D gene: TRBD2
clone size: NA

CDR3 protein: CASSRDRFYEQYF
CDR3 DNA: TGTGCCAGCAGCCGTGACAGGTTCTACGAGCAGTACTTC
J gene: TRBJ2-7
V gene: TRBV7-3
D gene: NA
clone size: NA

CDR3 protein: CASGLRDSGNTIYF
CDR3 DNA: TGTGCTAGTGGTTTGCGGGACTCTGGAAACACCATATATTTT
J gene: TRBJ1-3
V gene: TRBV12-5
D gene: NA
clone size: NA

CDR3 protein: CASSFGLAGPYEQYF
CDR3 DNA: TGTGCCAGCAGCTTCGGACTAGCGGGGCCCTACGAGCAGTACTTC
J gene: TRBJ2-7
V gene: TRBV7-2
D gene: TRBD2
clone size: NA

CDR3 protein: CASSLSGPPYEQYF
CDR3 DNA: TGTGCCAGCAGTTTATCTGGGCCGCCCTACGAGCAGTACTTC
J gene: TRBJ2-7
V gene: TRBV27
D gene: NA
clone size: NA

CDR3 protein: CASSPPRRAGTDTQYF
CDR3 DNA: TGTGCCAGCAGTCCCCCCCGGAGGGCAGGCACAGATACGCAGTATTTT
J gene: TRBJ2-3
V gene: TRBV28
D gene: NA
clone size: NA

CDR3 protein: CASTLQGLPVYTF
CDR3 DNA: TGTGCCAGTACCCTACAGGGTCTTCCTGTCTACACCTTC
J gene: TRBJ1-2
V gene: TRBV19
D gene: NA
clone size: NA

CDR3 protein: CASSLVGGKETQYF
CDR3 DNA: TGTGCCAGCAGCTTAGTGGGAGGAAAAGAGACCCAGTACTTC
J gene: TRBJ2-5
V gene: TRBV7-9
D gene: NA
clone size: NA

CDR3 protein: CASGSTPGRGSDTQYF
CDR3 DNA: TGTGCTAGTGGTTCAACCCCGGGCAGGGGTTCAGATACGCAGTATTTT
J gene: TRBJ2-3
V gene: TRBV12-5
D gene: NA
clone size: once

CDR3 protein: CASRFSPQKASYGYTF
CDR3 DNA: TGTGCCAGCAGGTTCTCCCCTCAGAAAGCGTCCTATGGCTACACCTTC
J gene: TRBJ1-2
V gene: TRBV7-2
D gene: NA
clone size: NA

CDR3 protein: CASSQANAGGYEQYF
CDR3 DNA: TGCGCCAGCAGCCAGGCAAACGCGGGGGGCTACGAGCAGTACTTC
J gene: TRBJ2-7
V gene: TRBV4-3
D gene: TRBD2
clone size: NA

CDR3 protein: CASSEYGQGPGNEQFF
CDR3 DNA: TGCGCCAGCAGTGAGTACGGGCAGGGCCCCGGGAATGAGCAGTTCTTC
J gene: TRBJ2-1
V gene: TRBV10-1
D gene: NA
clone size: NA

CDR3 protein: CASSLGGREPSYEQYF
CDR3 DNA: TGTGCCAGCAGCTTAGGGGGCAGGGAACCTTCCTACGAGCAGTACTTC
J gene: TRBJ2-7
V gene: TRBV7-9
D gene: NA
clone size: NA

CDR3 protein: CASSQSDSSFYEQYF
CDR3 DNA: TGTGCCAGCAGTCAGTCAGACTCTTCCTTCTACGAGCAGTACTTC
J gene: TRBJ2-7
V gene: TRBV6-6
D gene: NA
clone size: NA

CDR3 protein: CASSSGLVSDTQYF
CDR3 DNA: TGTGCCAGCAGTTCCGGACTAGTCTCAGATACGCAGTATTTT
J gene: TRBJ2-3
V gene: TRBV27
D gene: TRBD2
clone size: NA

CDR3 protein: CASSSGQGITDTQYF
CDR3 DNA: TGTGCCAGCAGTTCGGGACAGGGTATAACAGATACGCAGTATTTT
J gene: TRBJ2-3
V gene: TRBV27
D gene: TRBD1
clone size: NA

CDR3 protein: CASSIRRGPHEQYF
CDR3 DNA: TGTGCCAGTAGTATTAGGAGGGGGCCCCACGAGCAGTACTTC
J gene: TRBJ2-7
V gene: TRBV19
D gene: NA
clone size: NA

CDR3 protein: CATSLAPGSGYEQYF
CDR3 DNA: TGTGCCACCAGCTTAGCCCCAGGGTCTGGATACGAGCAGTACTTC
J gene: TRBJ2-7
V gene: TRBV15
D gene: NA
clone size: NA

CDR3 protein: CASSPQTYNEQFF
CDR3 DNA: TGTGCCAGCAGCCCTCAGACTTACAATGAGCAGTTCTTC
J gene: TRBJ2-1
V gene: TRBV6-2/TRBV6-3
D gene: NA
clone size: NA

CDR3 protein: CASSPVDRPSDEQFF
CDR3 DNA: TGTGCCAGCAGCCCAGTGGACAGGCCCTCGGATGAGCAGTTCTTC
J gene: TRBJ2-1
V gene: TRBV3-1/TRBV3-2
D gene: TRBD1
clone size: NA

CDR3 protein: CASDPPTSGSFNEQFF
CDR3 DNA: TGTGCCAGCGACCCCCCCACTAGCGGGAGCTTCAATGAGCAGTTCTTC
J gene: TRBJ2-1
V gene: TRBV2
D gene: TRBD2
clone size: few

CDR3 protein: CATSDSGVPYGYTF
CDR3 DNA: TGTGCCACCAGTGATTCCGGGGTTCCCTATGGCTACACCTTC
J gene: TRBJ1-2
V gene: TRBV24-1
D gene: NA
clone size: NA

CDR3 protein: CASSLNRRRVSERHF
CDR3 DNA: TGTGCCAGCAGTTTAAACAGGAGACGGGTGAGTGAACGGCATTTT
J gene: TRBJ1-5
V gene: TRBV28
D gene: NA
clone size: NA

CDR3 protein: CASSLTGFTSYNEQFF
CDR3 DNA: TGCGCCAGCAGCTTAACAGGGTTCACGTCCTACAATGAGCAGTTCTTC
J gene: TRBJ2-1
V gene: TRBV5-1
D gene: NA
clone size: NA

CDR3 protein: CASSATSGRNEQYF
CDR3 DNA: TGCGCCAGCAGCGCAACTAGCGGGAGAAACGAGCAGTACTTC
J gene: TRBJ2-7
V gene: TRBV5-1
D gene: TRBD2
clone size: NA

CDR3 protein: CASSLSLQAEKLFF
CDR3 DNA: TGTGCCAGCAGCTTAAGCCTTCAAGCGGAAAAACTGTTTTTT
J gene: TRBJ1-4
V gene: TRBV7-2
D gene: NA
clone size: NA